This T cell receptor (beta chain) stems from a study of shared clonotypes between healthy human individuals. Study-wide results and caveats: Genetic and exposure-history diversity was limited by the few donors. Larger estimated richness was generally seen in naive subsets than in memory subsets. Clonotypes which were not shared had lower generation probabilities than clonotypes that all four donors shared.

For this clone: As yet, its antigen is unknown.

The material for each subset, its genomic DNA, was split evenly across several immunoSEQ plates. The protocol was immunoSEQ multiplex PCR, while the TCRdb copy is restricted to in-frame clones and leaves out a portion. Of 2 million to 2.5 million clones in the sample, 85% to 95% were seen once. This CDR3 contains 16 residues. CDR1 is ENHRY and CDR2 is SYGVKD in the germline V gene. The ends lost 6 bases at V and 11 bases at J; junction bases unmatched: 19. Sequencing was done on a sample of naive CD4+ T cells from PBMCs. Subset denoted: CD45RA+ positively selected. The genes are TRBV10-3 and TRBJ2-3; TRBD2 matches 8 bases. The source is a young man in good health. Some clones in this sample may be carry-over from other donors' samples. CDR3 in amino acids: CAISLRTSRLDEKQYF. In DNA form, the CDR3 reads TGTGCCATCAGCTTACGGACTAGCCGCCTCGACGAAAAGCAGTATTTT.